This is a list of T cell receptor beta chains from one sample in a study of CD8 T cells in Susac syndrome. Using its own MiXCR run on the immunoSEQ multiplex PCR reads, TCRdb lists one record per CDR3 protein. The table has around 110,000 distinct CDR3 sequences, approximately 96% seen once. What was sequenced was CD4+ T cells from PBMCs. The receptor source for this set is a human donor with Susac syndrome. Both conserved end residues are part of each CDR3.

v_call	j_call	cdr3_aa
TRBV15	TRBJ2-4	CATSRDKSNIQYF
TRBV12-3/TRBV12-4	TRBJ1-5	CASSQQGWNQPQHF
TRBV14	TRBJ1-4	CASSHRGPLEKLFF
TRBV20-1	TRBJ1-2	CSAREGKQGIHGHTF
TRBV6-1	TRBJ2-7	CASSSEWTGPYEQYF
TRBV20-1	TRBJ1-2	CSARRTGGNYGYTF
TRBV20-1	TRBJ1-1	CSAGDRGRGNTEAFF
TRBV20-1	TRBJ2-5	CSVGTSGFRQETQYF
TRBV20-1	TRBJ2-1	CSAHSTTYNEQFF
TRBV11-2	TRBJ2-2	CASSLVGLYGELFF
TRBV30	TRBJ1-5	CAWSPDSYSNQPQHF
TRBV29-1	TRBJ1-1	CSVTGNTEAFF
TRBV3-1	TRBJ2-1	CASSQGTSGQFF
TRBV2	TRBJ2-1	CASSAPIAGTEVEQFF
TRBV28	TRBJ1-2	CASSLDSLSYTF
TRBV2	TRBJ2-1	CASRKGLAGGDEQFF
TRBV20-1	TRBJ1-5	CSAGVPGGGQPQHF
TRBV5-4	TRBJ2-1	CASSLGLAGGDEQFF
TRBV19	TRBJ2-3	CASEERGSTDTQYF
TRBV6-5	TRBJ1-2	CASSYSMTGNYGYTF
TRBV9	TRBJ2-1	CASSVEGGLAAYNEQFF
TRBV3-1	TRBJ2-7	CASSQGIYEQYF